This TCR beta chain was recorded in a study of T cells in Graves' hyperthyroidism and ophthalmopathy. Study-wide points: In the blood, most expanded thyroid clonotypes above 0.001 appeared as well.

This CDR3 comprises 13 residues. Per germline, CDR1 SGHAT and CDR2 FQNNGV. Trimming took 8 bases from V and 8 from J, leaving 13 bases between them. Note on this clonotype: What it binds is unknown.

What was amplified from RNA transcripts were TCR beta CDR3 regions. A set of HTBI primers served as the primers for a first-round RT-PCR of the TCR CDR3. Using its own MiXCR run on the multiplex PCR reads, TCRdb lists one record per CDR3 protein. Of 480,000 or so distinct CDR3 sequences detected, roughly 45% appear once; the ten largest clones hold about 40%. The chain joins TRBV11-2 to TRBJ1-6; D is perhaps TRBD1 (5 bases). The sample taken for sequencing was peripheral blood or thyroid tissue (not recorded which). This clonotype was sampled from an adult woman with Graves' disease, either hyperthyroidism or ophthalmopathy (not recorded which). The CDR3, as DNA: TGTGCCAGCCAGGGAGTTCCGGATTCACCCCTCCACTTT. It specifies CASQGVPDSPLHF.